The 5 T cell receptor beta chains below all came from one sample that was sequenced in a study of T cell responses to AZD1222 COVID-19 vaccine listed by TCRdb under 2021. The time point tag for this specimen amounts to: about 28 days (+/-7) after the second vaccine dose. The protocol used for the library was the immunoSEQ multiplex PCR assay. TCRdb carries this immuneACCESS record with in-frame sequences only. Its versions omit some clonotypes, under half of them owing to an unresolved V gene in the studies checked, with the rest unexplained. The sample includes 180,000 or so clones, with 93% observed a single time. The ten largest clones represent roughly 0.99% of the sample. The sample consisted of peripheral blood, taken 28 days after the second AZD1222 dose. The receptors originated from an adult who received the AZD1222 COVID-19 vaccine.

This chain links TRBV19 with TRBJ2-1, with 11 bases matching TRBD2. Germline trimming cut 8 bases from V and 4 bases from J; bases unmatched to any gene: 7. Germline CDR1 and CDR2: LNHDA and SQIVND (reference sequence). The CDR3 runs to 15 residues. Here the CDR3 DNA reads TGTGCCAGTCACCGTAGCGGGGGGGCATACAATGAGCAGTTCTTC. Its translation: CASHRSGGAYNEQFF.

The gene calls are TRBV27 and TRBJ1-2; no definite D call. CDR1 and CDR2 (germline): MNHEY, SMNVEV (reference sequence). The CDR3 runs to 15 residues. Trimming stripped 4 bases from V and 0 bases from J, with 12 bases between. In DNA, the CDR3 is TGTGCCAGCAGTTCCCGACCTGAGACTAACTATGGCTACACCTTC. This sequence encodes CASSSRPETNYGYTF.

The chain combines TRBV27 with TRBJ2-2; 10 positions agree with TRBD1. From germline, CDR1 is MNHEY and CDR2 SMNVEV (reference sequence). After removal of 3 bases from V and 4 bases from J, the junction contained 5 bases not matched to a gene. The CDR3 extends over 16 amino acids. The CDR3 nucleotides are TGTGCCAGCAGTTTTGACAGGGGGCAAGTCACCGGGGAGCTGTTTTTT. Translated: CASSFDRGQVTGELFF.

J is TRBJ1-2 and V is TRBV29-1, with 8 bases lining up with TRBD1. The CDR3 is 12 amino acids. Germline V lookup: CDR1 SQVTM, CDR2 ANQGSEA. V was pared by 4 bases and J by 8 bases, with 6 bases of the junction left unmatched. CDR3: CSVGQGPRGYTF. CDR3 nucleotides: TGCAGCGTTGGACAGGGGCCCCGGGGCTACACCTTC.

The gene calls are TRBV28 and TRBJ2-5; D is perhaps TRBD1 (6 bases). This CDR3 comprises 15 residues. With 6 bases removed from V and 7 bases from J, the gap between germline ends came to 21 bases. Germline V gene lookup returns CDR1 MDHEN and CDR2 SYDVKM. This CDR3 is CASSNSWDNVGTQYF. In nucleotides, the CDR3 is TGTGCCAGCAGCAATTCATGGGACAATGTCGGGACCCAGTACTTC.